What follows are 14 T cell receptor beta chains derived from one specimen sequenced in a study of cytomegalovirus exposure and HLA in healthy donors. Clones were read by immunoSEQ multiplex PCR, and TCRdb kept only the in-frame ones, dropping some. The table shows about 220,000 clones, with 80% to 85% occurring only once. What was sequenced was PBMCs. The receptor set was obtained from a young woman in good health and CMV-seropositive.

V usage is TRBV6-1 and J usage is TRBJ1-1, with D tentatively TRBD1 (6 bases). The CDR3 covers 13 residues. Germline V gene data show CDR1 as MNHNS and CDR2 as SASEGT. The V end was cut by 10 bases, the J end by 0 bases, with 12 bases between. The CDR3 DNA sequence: TGTGCCATAACAGGACAGTTGAACACTGAAGCTTTCTTT. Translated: CAITGQLNTEAFF.

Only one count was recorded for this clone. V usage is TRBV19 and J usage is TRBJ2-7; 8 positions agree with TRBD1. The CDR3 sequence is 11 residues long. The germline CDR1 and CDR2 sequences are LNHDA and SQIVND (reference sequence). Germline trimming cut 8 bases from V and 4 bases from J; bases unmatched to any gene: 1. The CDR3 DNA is TGTGCCAGTGGGGACAGGTACGAGCAGTACTTC. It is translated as CASGDRYEQYF.

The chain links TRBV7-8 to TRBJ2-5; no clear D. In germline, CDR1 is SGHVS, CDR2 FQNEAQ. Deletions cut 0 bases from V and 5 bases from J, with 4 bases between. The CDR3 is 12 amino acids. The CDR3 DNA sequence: TGTGCCAGCAGCTTAGCAGGCGAGACCCAGTACTTC. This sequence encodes CASSLAGETQYF. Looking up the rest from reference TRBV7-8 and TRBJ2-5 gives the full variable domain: GAGVSQSPRYKVAKRGQDVALRCDPISGHVSLFWYQQALGQGPEFLTYFQNEAQLDKSGLPSDRFFAERPEGSVSTLKIQRTQQEDSAVYLCASSLAGETQYFGPGTRLLVL.

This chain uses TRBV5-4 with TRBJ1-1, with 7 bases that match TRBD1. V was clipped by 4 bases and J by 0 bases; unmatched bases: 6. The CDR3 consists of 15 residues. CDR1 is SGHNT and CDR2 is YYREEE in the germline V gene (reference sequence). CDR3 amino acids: CASSRDSQMNTEAFF. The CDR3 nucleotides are TGTGCCAGCAGCCGGGACAGTCAAATGAACACTGAAGCTTTCTTT.

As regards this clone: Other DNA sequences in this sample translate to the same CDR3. This chain's CDR3 is CASSESMNYGYTF. Written as DNA, the CDR3 is TGTGCCAGCAGTGAAAGTATGAACTATGGCTACACCTTC. This rearrangement joins TRBV2 to TRBJ1-2, with D unresolved. Germline assignment: CDR1 SNHLY and CDR2 FYNNEI. Trimming cost V 2 bases and J 2 bases, with 6 bases left between them. The CDR3 covers 13 residues.

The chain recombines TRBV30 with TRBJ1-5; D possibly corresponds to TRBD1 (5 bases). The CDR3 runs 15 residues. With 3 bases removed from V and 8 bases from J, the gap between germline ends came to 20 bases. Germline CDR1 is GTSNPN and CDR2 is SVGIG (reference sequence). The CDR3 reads CAWRTGTVGSEPQHF. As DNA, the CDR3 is TGTGCCTGGAGGACCGGGACGGTGGGGTCGGAGCCCCAGCATTTT.

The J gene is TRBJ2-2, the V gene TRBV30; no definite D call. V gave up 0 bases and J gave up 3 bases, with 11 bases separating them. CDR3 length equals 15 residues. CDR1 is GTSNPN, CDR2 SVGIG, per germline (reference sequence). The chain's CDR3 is CAWSVKSRDTGELFF. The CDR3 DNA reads TGTGCCTGGAGTGTAAAAAGTCGAGACACCGGGGAGCTGTTTTTT.

The CDR3 sequence: CASSFNSGRSYNEQFF. The CDR3 coding sequence is TGTGCCAGCAGTTTCAATAGCGGGAGATCCTACAATGAGCAGTTCTTC. The chain recombines TRBV6-5 with TRBJ2-1; 9 positions match TRBD2. Germline V gene sequence: CDR1 MNHEY, CDR2 SVGAGI. V lost 4 bases to trimming and J lost 1 base; unmatched junction nucleotides: 5. CDR3 length equals 16 residues.

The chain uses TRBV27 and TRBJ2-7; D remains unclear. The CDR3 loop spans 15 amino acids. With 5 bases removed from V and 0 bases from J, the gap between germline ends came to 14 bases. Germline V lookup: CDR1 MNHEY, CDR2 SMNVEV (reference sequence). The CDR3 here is CASSPGRRPSYEQYF. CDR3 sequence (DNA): TGTGCCAGCAGTCCCGGGCGGCGACCCTCCTACGAGCAGTACTTC.

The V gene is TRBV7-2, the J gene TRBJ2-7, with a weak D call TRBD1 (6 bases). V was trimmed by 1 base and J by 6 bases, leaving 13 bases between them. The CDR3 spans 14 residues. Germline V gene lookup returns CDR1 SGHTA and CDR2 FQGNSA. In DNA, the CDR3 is TGTGCCAGCAGCTTAGATGGGGGCCTGGGCGAGCAGTACTTC. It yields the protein CASSLDGGLGEQYF.

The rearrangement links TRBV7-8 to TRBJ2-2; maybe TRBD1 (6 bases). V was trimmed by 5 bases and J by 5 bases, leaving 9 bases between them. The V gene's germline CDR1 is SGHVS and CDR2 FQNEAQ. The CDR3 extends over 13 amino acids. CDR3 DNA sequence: TGTGCCAGCAGCCAGGGGCGGACCGGGGAGCTGTTTTTT. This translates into CASSQGRTGELFF.

The CDR3 protein is CSATSGNEQYF. The CDR3 DNA sequence: TGCAGTGCAACTAGCGGGAACGAGCAGTACTTC. V is TRBV20-1 and J is TRBJ2-7; the match to TRBD2 covers 10 bases. J lost 5 bases, V lost 6 bases, and 1 base had no gene match. CDR1 and CDR2 from the germline V gene are DFQATT and SNEGSKA (reference sequence). CDR3 length: 11 amino acids.

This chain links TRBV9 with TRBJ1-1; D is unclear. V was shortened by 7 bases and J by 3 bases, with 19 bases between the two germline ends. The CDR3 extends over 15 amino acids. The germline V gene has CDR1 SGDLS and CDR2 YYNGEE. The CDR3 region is CASAPTAPGDTEAFF. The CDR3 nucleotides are TGTGCCAGCGCGCCAACAGCGCCGGGTGACACTGAAGCTTTCTTT.

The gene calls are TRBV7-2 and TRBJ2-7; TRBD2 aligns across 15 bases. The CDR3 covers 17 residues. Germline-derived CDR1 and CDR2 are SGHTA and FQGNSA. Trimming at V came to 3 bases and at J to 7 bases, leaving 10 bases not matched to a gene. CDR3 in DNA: TGTGCCAGCAGCTTGTACGGACTAGCGGGAGGGCCTGGGGAGCAGTACTTC. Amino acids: CASSLYGLAGGPGEQYF.